This TCR beta chain was profiled in a study of shared clonotypes between healthy human individuals. About this clone itself: The antigen is not known.

Data came from immunoSEQ multiplex PCR; TCRdb stores just in-frame clones and leaves some out. This sample has a few million clones; 92% occur once, and the top ten carry 0.37%. V was shortened by 2 bases and J by 2 bases, with 16 bases between the two germline ends. The germline V gene encodes CDR1 SGHTA and CDR2 FQGNSA. This CDR3 has 16 residues. There were no recent acute infections or vaccinations among the donors, who were healthy HIV-negative adults. Points from the study as a whole: Generation probabilities of non-shared clonotypes were lower (relative to those shared by all four donors). Between several donors, naive CD4 clonotypes were shared at a level of approximately 5%. An anticipated effect of sequencing depth on clonotype sharing among donors was recognized.

The sequence derives from a man between 18 and 29 years old in good health. Some clones in this sample may be carry-over from other donors' samples. What was sequenced was naive CD4+ T cells from PBMCs. Subset: CD45RA+ positively selected. V usage is TRBV7-2 and J usage is TRBJ2-7; either TRBD1 or TRBD2 may supply D (5 bases each). The CDR3 sequence is CASSLRQGPFTYEQYF. The DNA for the CDR3 is TGTGCCAGCAGCTTACGCCAGGGACCTTTTACCTACGAGCAGTACTTC.